These 2 T cell receptor beta chains were all obtained from the same sample, sequenced in a study of CD8+ T cells in alopecia areata. TCR sequencing used cDNA made by reverse transcription of extracted RNA. The data were produced by immunoSEQ multiplex PCR, yet TCRdb's version contains in-frame clones alone and is incomplete. Among 150,000 or so clones listed, 55% to 65% were seen once. Sequenced sample: CD4+ T cells sorted from blood. These receptor sequences come from a human donor in good health.

This clone was seen only a few times. The chain carries TRBV30 and TRBJ1-1, with D possibly matching TRBD1 (6 bases). V dropped 0 bases and J dropped 2 bases, with 16 bases sitting between them. The CDR3 covers 16 residues. Looked up from germline, CDR1 is GTSNPN and CDR2 is SVGIG (reference sequence). Written as DNA, the CDR3 is TGTGCCTGGAGTGTATGGGGGGCGTTGGGAAACACTGAAGCTTTCTTT. This translates into CAWSVWGALGNTEAFF.

This rearrangement joins TRBV27 to TRBJ2-2; 9 bases map to TRBD2. CDR3 length: 14 residues. V was clipped by 6 bases and J by 5 bases; unmatched bases: 4. Per the germline V gene, CDR1 is MNHEY and CDR2 is SMNVEV (reference sequence). CDR3 region: CASSLAGMTGELFF. The DNA of the CDR3 is TGTGCCAGCAGCCTAGCGGGAATGACCGGGGAGCTGTTTTTT.